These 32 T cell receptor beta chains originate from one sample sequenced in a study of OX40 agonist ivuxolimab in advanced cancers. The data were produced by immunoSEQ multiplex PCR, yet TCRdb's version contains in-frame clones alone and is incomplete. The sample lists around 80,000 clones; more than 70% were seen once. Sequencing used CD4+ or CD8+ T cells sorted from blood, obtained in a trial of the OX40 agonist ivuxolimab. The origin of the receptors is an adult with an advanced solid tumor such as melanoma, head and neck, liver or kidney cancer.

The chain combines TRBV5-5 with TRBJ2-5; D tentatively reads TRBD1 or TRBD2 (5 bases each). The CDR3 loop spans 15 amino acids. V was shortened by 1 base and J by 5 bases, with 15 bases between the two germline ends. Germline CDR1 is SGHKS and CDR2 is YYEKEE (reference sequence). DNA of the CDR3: TGTGCCAGCAGCTTGTCATGGGGGAAAATGGAGACCCAGTACTTC. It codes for CASSLSWGKMETQYF.

This CDR3 is CASSPDSVSGNTIYF. CDR3 DNA sequence: TGTGCCAGTAGTCCCGACAGCGTCTCTGGAAACACCATATATTTT. V and J are TRBV19 and TRBJ1-3; D may be TRBD1 (5 bases). Germline lookup yields CDR1 LNHDA and CDR2 SQIVND (reference sequence). The germline V and J ends were trimmed by 5 bases and 0 bases, with 11 bases remaining between them. The CDR3 runs 15 residues.

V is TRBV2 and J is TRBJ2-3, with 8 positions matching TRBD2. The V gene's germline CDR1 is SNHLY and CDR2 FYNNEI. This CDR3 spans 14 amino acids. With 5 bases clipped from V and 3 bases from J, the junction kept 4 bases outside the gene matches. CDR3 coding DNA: TGTGCCAGCAGTAGCGGGGGAGTGACAGATACGCAGTATTTT. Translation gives CASSSGGVTDTQYF.

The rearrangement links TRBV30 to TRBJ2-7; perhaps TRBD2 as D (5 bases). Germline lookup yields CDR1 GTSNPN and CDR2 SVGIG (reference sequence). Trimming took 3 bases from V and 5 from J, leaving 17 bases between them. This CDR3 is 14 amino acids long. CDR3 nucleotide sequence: TGTGCCTGGAGACAAGGACTGCCTTCCGACGAGCAGTACTTC. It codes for CAWRQGLPSDEQYF.

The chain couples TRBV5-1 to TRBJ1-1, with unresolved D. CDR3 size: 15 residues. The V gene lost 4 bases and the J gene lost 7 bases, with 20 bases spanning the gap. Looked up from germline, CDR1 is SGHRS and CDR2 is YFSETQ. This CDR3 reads CASSQTVPPNVEAFF. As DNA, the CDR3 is TGCGCCAGCAGCCAAACGGTCCCACCGAACGTTGAAGCTTTCTTT.

CDR3 DNA: TGTGCCAGCAGCAAAGGGGACCACCAGATGGGAACAGTTTACGAGCAGTACTTC. Protein product: CASSKGDHQMGTVYEQYF. The chain is built from TRBV21-1 and TRBJ2-7. TRBV21-1 is a pseudogene. The CDR3 contains 18 residues.

The CDR3 is CASSFDGAEQFF. In nucleotides, the CDR3 is TGTGCCAGCAGCTTTGATGGCGCCGAGCAGTTCTTC. The genes are TRBV7-9 and TRBJ2-1; D unresolved. The CDR3 consists of 12 residues. Trimming left V 3 bases short and J 10 bases short, with 10 bases between. Germline CDR1 reads SEHNR; CDR2 reads FQNEAQ (reference sequence).

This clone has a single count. CDR3 residues: CASSLGGGKDGYTF. The CDR3 DNA reads TGCGCCAGCAGCTTGGGAGGGGGCAAGGACGGCTACACCTTC. This chain connects TRBV5-1 to TRBJ1-2; the match to TRBD1 covers 7 bases. The CDR3 is 14 amino acids. The trim removed 0 bases at V and 8 bases at J, leaving 7 bases unmatched. Per the germline V gene, CDR1 is SGHRS and CDR2 is YFSETQ.

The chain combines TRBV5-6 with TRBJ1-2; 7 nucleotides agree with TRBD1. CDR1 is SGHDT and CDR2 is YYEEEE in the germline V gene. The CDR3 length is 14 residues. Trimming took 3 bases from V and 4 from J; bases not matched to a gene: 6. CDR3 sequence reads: CASSSDRRPYGYTF. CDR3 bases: TGTGCCAGCAGCTCGGACAGGCGACCCTATGGCTACACCTTC.

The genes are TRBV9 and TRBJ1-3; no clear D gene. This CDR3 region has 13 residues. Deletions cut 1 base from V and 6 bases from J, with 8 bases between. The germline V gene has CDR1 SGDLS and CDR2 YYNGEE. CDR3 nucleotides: TGTGCCAGCAGCGTACTTCAGGAAAACACCATATATTTT. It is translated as CASSVLQENTIYF. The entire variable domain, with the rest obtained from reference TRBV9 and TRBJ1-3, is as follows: DSGVTQTPKHLITATGQRVTLRCSPRSGDLSVYWYQQSLDQGLQFLIQYYNGEERAKGNILERFSAQQFPDLHSELNLSSLELGDSALYFCASSVLQENTIYFGEGSWLTVV.

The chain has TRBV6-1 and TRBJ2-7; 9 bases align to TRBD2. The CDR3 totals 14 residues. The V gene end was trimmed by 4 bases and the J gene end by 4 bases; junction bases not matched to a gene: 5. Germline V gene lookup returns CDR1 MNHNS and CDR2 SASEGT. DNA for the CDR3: TGTGCCAGCAGTGCTCAAGCGGGGGGATACGAGCAGTACTTC. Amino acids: CASSAQAGGYEQYF.

The CDR3 nucleotides are TGCGCCAGCAGCCGGAGCGGGAGGGCCGAGGATGAGCAGTTCTTC. Translation gives CASSRSGRAEDEQFF. This chain joins TRBV5-1 and TRBJ2-1; 10 bases line up with TRBD2. J gave up 8 bases and V 4 bases, and 9 bases lay outside the gene matches. The CDR3 covers 15 residues. Germline V CDR1 and CDR2: SGHRS, YFSETQ.

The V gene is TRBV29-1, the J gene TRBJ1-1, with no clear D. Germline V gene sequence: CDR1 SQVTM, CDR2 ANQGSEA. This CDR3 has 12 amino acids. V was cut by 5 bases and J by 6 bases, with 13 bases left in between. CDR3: CSVYVLTSEAFF. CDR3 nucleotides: TGCAGCGTTTACGTACTGACCTCTGAAGCTTTCTTT.

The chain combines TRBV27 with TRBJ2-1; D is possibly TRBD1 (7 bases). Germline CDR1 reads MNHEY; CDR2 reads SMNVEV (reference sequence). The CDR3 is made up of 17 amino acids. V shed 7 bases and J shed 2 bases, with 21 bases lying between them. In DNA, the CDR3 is TGTGCCAGCACCTCCCCTGCCGGAGGGGGCCCCTACAATGAGCAGTTCTTC. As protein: CASTSPAGGGPYNEQFF.

CDR3 sequence reads: CSVKPGGVTEAFF. For the CDR3, the DNA is TGCAGCGTTAAGCCGGGGGGCGTCACTGAAGCTTTCTTT. The rearrangement links TRBV29-1 to TRBJ1-1, with D maybe TRBD1 (6 bases). CDR3 length: 13 residues. In germline, CDR1 is SQVTM, CDR2 ANQGSEA. The V gene lost 5 bases and the J gene lost 4 bases, with 14 bases spanning the gap.

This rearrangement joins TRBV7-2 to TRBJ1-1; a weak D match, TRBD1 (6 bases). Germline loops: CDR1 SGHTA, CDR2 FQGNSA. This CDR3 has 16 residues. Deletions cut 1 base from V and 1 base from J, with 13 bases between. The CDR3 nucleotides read TGTGCCAGCAGCTTAGGTACAGGGACGTGGAACACTGAAGCTTTCTTT. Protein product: CASSLGTGTWNTEAFF.

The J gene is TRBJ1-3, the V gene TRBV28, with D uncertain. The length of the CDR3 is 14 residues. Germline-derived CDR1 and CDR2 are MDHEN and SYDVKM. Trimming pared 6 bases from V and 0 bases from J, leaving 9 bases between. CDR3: CASSTSLSGNTIYF. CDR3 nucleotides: TGTGCCAGCAGCACATCCCTCTCTGGAAACACCATATATTTT.

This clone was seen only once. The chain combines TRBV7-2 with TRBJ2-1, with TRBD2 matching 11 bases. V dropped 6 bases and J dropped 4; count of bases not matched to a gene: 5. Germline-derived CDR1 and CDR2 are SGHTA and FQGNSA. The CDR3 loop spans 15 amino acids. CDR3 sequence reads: CASRPSGGQYNEQFF. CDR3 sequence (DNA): TGTGCCAGCAGACCTAGCGGGGGGCAGTACAATGAGCAGTTCTTC.

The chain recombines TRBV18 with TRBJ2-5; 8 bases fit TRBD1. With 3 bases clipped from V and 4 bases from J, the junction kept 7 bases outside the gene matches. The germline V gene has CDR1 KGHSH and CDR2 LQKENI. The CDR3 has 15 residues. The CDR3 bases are TGTGCCAGCTCACCGGACAGGGCCCTAGGAGAGACCCAGTACTTC. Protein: CASSPDRALGETQYF.

The CDR3 nucleotides are TGTGCCAGCAGCTTGGACAGTGATTATAATTCACCCCTCCACTTT. This codes for CASSLDSDYNSPLHF. The gene calls are TRBV5-4 and TRBJ1-6; D is unresolved. The CDR3 extends over 15 amino acids. The V end lost 0 bases, the J end lost 4 bases, and 8 bases lay between the germline ends. CDR1 and CDR2 from the germline V gene are SGHNT and YYREEE (reference sequence).

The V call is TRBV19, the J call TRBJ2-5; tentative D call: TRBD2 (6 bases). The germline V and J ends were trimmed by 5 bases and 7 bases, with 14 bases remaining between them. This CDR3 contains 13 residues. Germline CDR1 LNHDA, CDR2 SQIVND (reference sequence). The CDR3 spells CASSPLALGTQYF. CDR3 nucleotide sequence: TGTGCCAGTAGTCCACTAGCTTTGGGGACCCAGTACTTC.

CDR3 in amino acids: CAWTQYRVGYGYTF. CDR3 bases: TGTGCCTGGACCCAATACAGGGTCGGATATGGCTACACCTTC. The genes are TRBV30 and TRBJ1-2; tentatively, D is TRBD1 (6 bases). Trimming took 4 bases from V and 5 from J, leaving 17 bases between them. CDR3 length: 14 residues. Germline CDR1 GTSNPN, CDR2 SVGIG (reference sequence).

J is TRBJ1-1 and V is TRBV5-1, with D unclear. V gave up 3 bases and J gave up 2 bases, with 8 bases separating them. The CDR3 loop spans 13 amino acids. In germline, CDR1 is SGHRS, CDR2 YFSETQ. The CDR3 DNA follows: TGCGCCAGCAGCTACAATTTAAACACTGAAGCTTTCTTT. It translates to CASSYNLNTEAFF.

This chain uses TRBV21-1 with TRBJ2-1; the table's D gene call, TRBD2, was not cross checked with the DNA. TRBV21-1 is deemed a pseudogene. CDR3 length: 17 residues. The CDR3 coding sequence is TGTGCCAGCAGCGCCTTGGGAGCGGTTACCTCCTACAATGAGCAGTTCTTC. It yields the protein CASSALGAVTSYNEQFF.

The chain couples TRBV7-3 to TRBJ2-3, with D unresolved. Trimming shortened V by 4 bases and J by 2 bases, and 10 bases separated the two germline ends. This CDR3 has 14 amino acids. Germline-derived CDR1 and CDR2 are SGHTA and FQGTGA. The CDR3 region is CASSYRANTDTQYF. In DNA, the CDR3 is TGTGCCAGCAGCTACCGGGCAAACACAGATACGCAGTATTTT.

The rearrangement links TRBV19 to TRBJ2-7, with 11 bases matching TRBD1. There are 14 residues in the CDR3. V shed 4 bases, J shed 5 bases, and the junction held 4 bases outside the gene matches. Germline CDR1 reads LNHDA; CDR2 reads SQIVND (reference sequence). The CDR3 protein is CASSKVGQGDEQYF. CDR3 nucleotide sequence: TGTGCCAGTAGTAAAGTGGGACAGGGGGACGAGCAGTACTTC.

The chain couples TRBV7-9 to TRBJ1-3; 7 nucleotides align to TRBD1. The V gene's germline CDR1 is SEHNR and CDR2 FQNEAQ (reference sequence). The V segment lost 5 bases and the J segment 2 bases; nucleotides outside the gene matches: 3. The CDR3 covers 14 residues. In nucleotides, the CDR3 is TGTGCCAGCAGCCCGACAGGGACTGGAAACACCATATATTTT. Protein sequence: CASSPTGTGNTIYF.

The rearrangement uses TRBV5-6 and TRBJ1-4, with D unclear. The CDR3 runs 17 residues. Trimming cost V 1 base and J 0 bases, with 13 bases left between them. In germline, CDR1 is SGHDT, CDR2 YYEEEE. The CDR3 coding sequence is TGTGCCAGCAGCTTGTTAGGCAGGACCACAACTAATGAAAAACTGTTTTTT. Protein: CASSLLGRTTTNEKLFF.

This chain's CDR3 is CSVGQQNTEAFF. In DNA, the CDR3 is TGCAGCGTAGGACAGCAGAACACTGAAGCTTTCTTT. The rearrangement links TRBV29-1 to TRBJ1-1, with TRBD1 as a possible D gene (6 bases). In germline, CDR1 is SQVTM, CDR2 ANQGSEA. Deletions cut 6 bases from V and 1 base from J, with 9 bases between. The CDR3 covers 12 residues.

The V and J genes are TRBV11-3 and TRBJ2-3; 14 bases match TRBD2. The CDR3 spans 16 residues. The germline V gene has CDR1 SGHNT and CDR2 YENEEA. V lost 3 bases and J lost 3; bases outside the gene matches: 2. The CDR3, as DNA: TGTGCCAGCAGCTTTGGACTAGCGGGGGGAACAGATACGCAGTATTTT. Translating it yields CASSFGLAGGTDTQYF.

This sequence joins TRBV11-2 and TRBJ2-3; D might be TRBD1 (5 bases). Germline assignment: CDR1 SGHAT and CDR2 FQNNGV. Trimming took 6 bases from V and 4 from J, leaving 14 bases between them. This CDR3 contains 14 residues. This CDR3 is CASSHSGRADTQYF. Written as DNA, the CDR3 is TGTGCCAGCAGTCACTCAGGGCGCGCAGATACGCAGTATTTT.

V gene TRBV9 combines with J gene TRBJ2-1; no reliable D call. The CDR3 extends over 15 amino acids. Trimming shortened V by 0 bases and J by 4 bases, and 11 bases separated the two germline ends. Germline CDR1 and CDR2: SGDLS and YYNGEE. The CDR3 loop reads CASSVVGVSYNEQFF. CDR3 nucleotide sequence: TGTGCCAGCAGCGTAGTCGGAGTGTCGTACAATGAGCAGTTCTTC.